A single sample gave rise to the 7 T cell receptor beta chains below, sequenced in a study of blood T cell repertoires in COVID-19 (dated by TCRdb to between 2020 and 2021). Library preparation was by the immunoSEQ multiplex PCR assay. What TCRdb holds here is the immuneACCESS table cut down to in-frame rearrangements. Part of the clones is not present; checked against another copy, under half of the missing clones reflect an unresolved V gene, and the others are unexplained. The sample table records roughly 250,000 clones; roughly 91% of these occur just once. The ten largest clones take up around 0.8% of the sample. The specimen sequenced was peripheral blood. These receptors were taken from a man aged 30 to 39 with acute or convalescent COVID-19.

The V call is TRBV9, the J call TRBJ1-1, with 7 bases that match TRBD1. The CDR3 is 11 residues long. Germline CDR1 SGDLS, CDR2 YYNGEE. V was clipped by 10 bases and J by 7 bases; unmatched bases: 7. As DNA, the CDR3 is TGTGCCCCGCCCCAGGGGGGTGAAGCTTTCTTT. This gives the protein CAPPQGGEAFF.

This clone was counted once. J is TRBJ1-4 and V is TRBV5-1; D call uncertain. The germline V gene encodes CDR1 SGHRS and CDR2 YFSETQ. The germline V and J ends were trimmed by 4 bases and 4 bases, with 17 bases remaining between them. The CDR3 spans 16 residues. CDR3 in amino acids: CASSQQKDGSNEKLFF. Here the CDR3 DNA reads TGCGCCAGCAGCCAACAAAAGGACGGGAGTAATGAAAAACTGTTTTTT.

This clone has just one count. The CDR3 nucleotides are TGTGCCAGCAGCTTGTTGAGGAACACTGAAGCTTTCTTT. Protein product: CASSLLRNTEAFF. The genes are TRBV5-5 and TRBJ1-1; D is undetermined. V gave up 1 base and J gave up 1 base, with 5 bases separating them. Germline CDR1 reads SGHKS; CDR2 reads YYEKEE (reference sequence). The CDR3 totals 13 residues.

This chain uses TRBV10-3 with TRBJ1-1, with D perhaps TRBD1 (6 bases). CDR3 length equals 15 residues. Trimming left V 2 bases short and J 1 base short, with 11 bases between. The germline V gene encodes CDR1 ENHRY and CDR2 SYGVKD. The CDR3 loop reads CAISEVRGGNTEAFF. In DNA, the CDR3 is TGTGCCATCAGTGAGGTTCGAGGGGGGAACACTGAAGCTTTCTTT.

V and J are TRBV10-2 and TRBJ1-4; no definite D call. This CDR3 spans 15 amino acids. The germline V gene has CDR1 WSHSY and CDR2 SAAADI. V shed 4 bases and J shed 2 bases, with 11 bases lying between them. The CDR3 bases are TGCGCCAGCAGTGTGGCTTTCGGGACTAATGAAAAACTGTTTTTT. Translated: CASSVAFGTNEKLFF.

The chain couples TRBV6-6 to TRBJ2-1; no reliable D call. CDR1 MNHNY and CDR2 SVGAGI come from the germline V gene (reference sequence). The CDR3 totals 15 residues. The V and J ends lost 0 bases and 2 bases respectively, with 8 bases between them. The CDR3 sequence is CASSYSSLAYNEQFF. The CDR3 bases are TGTGCCAGCAGTTACTCGAGTCTCGCCTACAATGAGCAGTTCTTC.

The chain has TRBV28 and TRBJ1-6; no reliable D call. The CDR3 extends over 12 amino acids. Germline CDR1 and CDR2: MDHEN and SYDVKM. The V gene lost 5 bases and the J gene lost 11 bases, with 10 bases spanning the gap. CDR3 sequence (DNA): TGTGCCAGCAGTCAGGATCTCCCACCCCTCCACTTT. This gives the protein CASSQDLPPLHF.